This T cell receptor beta chain is drawn from a study of blood T cell repertoires in COVID-19 (dated by TCRdb to about 2020). Some background on the complete study: Samples covering the acute and convalescent phases of COVID-19 were provided by collaborators in the United States, Italy and Spain. The prospective study material was composed of cDNA or gDNA derived from T cells, B-cell-depleted T cells, or PBMCs. Deeply sampled blood TCRbeta repertoires from subjects exposed to, actively infected with, or recovered from COVID-19 were included in the dataset. The repertoires were released in a freely available public database intended as a resource for research on the immune response to SARS-CoV-2. Samples came from the ongoing ImmuneRACE study (first 160 participants) plus 1,254 subjects from 6 global collaborators. The sample metadata nearly always contained a de-identified subject ID, COVID-19 status, age in years and sex. Where available, HLA class I and class II types were obtained from metadata supplied by the sample provider rather than from assay-based typing. What the research found in general, with its limitations: How much clinical and demographic metadata was included differed by source and by participant, and the metadata was provided uncurated.

Whole blood was collected in K2EDTA tubes by collaborating institutions according to the institutions' own protocols. For TCRbeta analysis, collaborators shipped samples in one of three forms: frozen whole blood, isolated PBMCs, or DNA extracted from either of those sample types. For this clone: Its recognized antigen is unknown. No clone much larger than this one lies a single base away; base qualities are absent.

The immunoSEQ Assay, a bias-controlled multiplex PCR, was used to amplify TCRbeta CDR3 regions from genomic DNA. The authors processed their data as follows. The number of nucleated cells in each sample was estimated from the amplification of reference gene primers within the assay. To quantify the absolute abundance of each unique TCRbeta CDR3 rearrangement, sequence reads were collapsed and filtered. Productive Simpson clonality was computed per sample as the square root of Simpson's diversity index over productive rearrangements. In its TCRdb copy, this immuneACCESS table keeps in-frame sequences only and misses some clones. Where compared with another copy, unresolved V genes explain less than half of these, and the others have no known cause. D and trimming come from the DNA, and the V and J calls and clone size come from that table. Across this sample there are 54,000 or so clones, with about four fifths seen only once. Of the sample, 3.5% falls within the top ten clones.

At the junction V is shortened by 5 bases and J by 4 bases, with 12 bases in between. From a lookup of the germline V gene (reference sequence), CDR1 and CDR2 are LNHDA and SQIVND. The CDR3 holds 14 amino acids from the cysteine to the phenylalanine. Only the CDR3 DNA is retained, 42 bases long and in frame from the first base. The rearrangement joined TRBV19 to TRBJ1-5, with the D gene call left open. The TCR comes from a woman aged 80 or older with acute or convalescent COVID-19. Sequenced sample: peripheral blood. The bases are TGTGCCAGTAGTCGCCAGGCCCCAAATCAGCCCCAGCATTTT. Its protein product is CASSRQAPNQPQHF.